This TCR beta chain was captured in a study of T cells in Graves' hyperthyroidism and ophthalmopathy. Trimming took 1 base from V and 2 from J, leaving 12 bases between them. Germline assignment: CDR1 SGHVS and CDR2 FNYEAQ. The CDR3 sequence is 16 residues long. Study findings and constraints: With a median lead of roughly 6.2 months before onset, the model predicted ophthalmopathy. Within blood appeared most thyroid clonotypes that had expanded above 0.001.

This clonotype appeared many times. Its antigen is undetermined. Researchers took RNA transcripts and amplified the TCR beta CDR3 regions from them. In the first-round RT-PCR of the TCR CDR3, the HTBI primer set was used. TCRdb independently ran MiXCR on the multiplex PCR reads; one entry per CDR3 protein. The data contain 400,000 or so distinct CDR3 sequences, about 14% of them singletons. This sequence was found in a woman aged 30 to 39 with Graves' ophthalmopathy. The gene calls are TRBV7-6 and TRBJ2-1, with D tentatively TRBD2 (5 bases). Material: blood. CDR3 region: CASSLVVVGAYNEQFF. CDR3 nucleotide sequence: TGTGCCAGCAGCTTAGTCGTGGTGGGAGCCTACAATGAGCAGTTCTTC. The variable domain in full, completed from reference TRBV7-6 and TRBJ2-1, reads GAGVSQSPRYKVTKRGQDVALRCDPISGHVSLYWYRQALGQGPEFLTYFNYEAQQDKSGLPNDRFSAERPEGSISTLTIQRTEQRDSAMYRCASSLVVVGAYNEQFFGPGTRLTVL.